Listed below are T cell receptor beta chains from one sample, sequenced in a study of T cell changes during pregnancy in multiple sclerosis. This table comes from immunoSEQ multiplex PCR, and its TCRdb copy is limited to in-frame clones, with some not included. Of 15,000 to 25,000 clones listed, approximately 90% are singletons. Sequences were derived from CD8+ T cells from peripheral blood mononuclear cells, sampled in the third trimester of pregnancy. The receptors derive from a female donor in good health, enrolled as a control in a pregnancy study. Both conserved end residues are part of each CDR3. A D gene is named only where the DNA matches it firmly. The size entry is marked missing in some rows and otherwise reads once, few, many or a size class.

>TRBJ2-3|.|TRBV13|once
CASSQRWAAGDSTDTQYF
TGTGCCAGCAGCCAACGTTGGGCAGCGGGCGATAGCACAGATACGCAGTATTTT
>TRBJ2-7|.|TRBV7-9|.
CASSSRGQGYEQYF
TGTGCCAGCAGCTCCAGGGGTCAAGGTTACGAGCAGTACTTC
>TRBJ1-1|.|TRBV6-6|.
CASTSQAENTEAFF
TGTGCCAGCACCTCACAGGCCGAAAACACTGAAGCTTTCTTT
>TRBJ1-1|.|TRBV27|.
CASSPGLNTEAFF
TGTGCCAGCAGCCCAGGGCTGAACACTGAAGCTTTCTTT
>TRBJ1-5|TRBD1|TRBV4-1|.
CASSRDRGGNQPQHF
TGCGCCAGCAGCCGAGACAGGGGCGGCAATCAGCCCCAGCATTTT
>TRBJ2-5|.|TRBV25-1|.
CASSDLGREVEETQYF
TGTGCCAGCAGTGATCTGGGCAGGGAGGTAGAAGAGACCCAGTACTTC
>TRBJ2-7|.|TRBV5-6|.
CASSSTNSYEQYF
TGTGCCAGCAGCTCGACTAATTCCTACGAGCAGTACTTC
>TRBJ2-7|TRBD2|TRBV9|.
CASSLEGTSGSPYEQYF
TGTGCCAGCAGCCTAGAGGGTACTAGCGGGAGTCCCTACGAGCAGTACTTC
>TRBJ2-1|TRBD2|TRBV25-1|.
CASSEYPTSGLVEQFF
TGTGCCAGCAGTGAATACCCGACTAGCGGGTTGGTTGAGCAGTTCTTC
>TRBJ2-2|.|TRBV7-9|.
CASSPLILTGELFF
TGTGCCAGCAGCCCCTTAATCCTCACCGGGGAGCTGTTTTTT
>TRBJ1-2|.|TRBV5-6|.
CASSLGQGRDYGYTF
TGTGCCAGCAGTCTCGGGCAGGGCCGAGACTATGGCTACACCTTC
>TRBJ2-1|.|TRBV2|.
CASTGYSEQFF
TGTGCCAGCACAGGGTATAGTGAGCAGTTCTTC
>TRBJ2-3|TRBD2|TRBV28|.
CASSLRGGAVADTQYF
TGTGCCAGCAGTTTGCGCGGGGGGGCGGTGGCAGATACGCAGTATTTT
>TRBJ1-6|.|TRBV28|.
CASSITGNYNSPLHF
TGTGCCAGCAGTATCACAGGAAATTATAATTCACCCCTCCACTTT
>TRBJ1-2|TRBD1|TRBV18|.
CASAENRGYGYTF
TGTGCCAGCGCAGAGAACAGGGGTTATGGCTACACCTTC
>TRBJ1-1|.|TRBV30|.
CAWDQGLGSAEAFF
TGTGCCTGGGACCAGGGGTTGGGGTCGGCAGAAGCTTTCTTT
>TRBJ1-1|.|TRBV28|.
CASTSQWNTEAFF
TGTGCCAGCACCTCTCAGTGGAACACTGAAGCTTTCTTT
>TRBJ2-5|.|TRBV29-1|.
CSVDSGHPLGEQYF
TGCAGCGTTGATTCGGGACACCCTCTTGGGGAGCAGTACTTC
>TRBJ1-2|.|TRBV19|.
CASSIGYAGPYGYTF
TGTGCCAGTAGTATAGGGTACGCAGGGCCTTATGGCTACACCTTC
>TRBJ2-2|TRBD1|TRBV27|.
CASSPGTENTGELFF
TGTGCCAGCAGTCCGGGGACAGAGAACACCGGGGAGCTGTTTTTT
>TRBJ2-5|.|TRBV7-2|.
CASGHNKQGHHYQETQYF
TGTGCCAGCGGACATAACAAGCAGGGACACCATTACCAAGAGACCCAGTACTTC
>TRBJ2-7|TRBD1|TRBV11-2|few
CASSPGTGGLSSYEQYF
TGTGCCAGCAGCCCGGGGACAGGGGGTTTGAGCTCCTACGAGCAGTACTTC
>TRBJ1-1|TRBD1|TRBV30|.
CAWSVDRGTEAFF
TGTGCCTGGAGTGTAGACAGGGGCACTGAAGCTTTCTTT
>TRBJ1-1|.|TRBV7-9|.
CASSSPPRPESYAPQAFF
TGTGCCAGCAGCTCTCCACCGAGGCCGGAGAGTTACGCCCCCCAGGCTTTCTTT
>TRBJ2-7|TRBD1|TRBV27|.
CASSHRGSYEQYF
TGTGCCAGCAGCCACAGGGGGTCCTACGAGCAGTACTTC
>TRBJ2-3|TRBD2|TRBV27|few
CASSLGTSGRYTDTQYF
TGTGCCAGCAGTTTAGGGACTAGCGGGCGATACACAGATACGCAGTATTTT
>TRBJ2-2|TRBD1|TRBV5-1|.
CASSSGTGYTGELFF
TGCGCCAGCAGCTCCGGGACAGGGTACACCGGGGAGCTGTTTTTT
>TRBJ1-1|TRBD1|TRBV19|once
CASKGQGTEAFF
TGTGCCAGTAAGGGACAGGGAACTGAAGCTTTCTTT
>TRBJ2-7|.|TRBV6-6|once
CASSYSRYEQYF
TGTGCCAGCAGTTACTCGAGGTACGAGCAGTACTTC
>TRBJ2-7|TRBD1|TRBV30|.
CAWSGLEGQGAPIYEQYF
TGTGCCTGGAGTGGCCTCGAAGGGCAGGGGGCCCCAATCTACGAGCAGTACTTC
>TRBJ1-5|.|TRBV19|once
CASSIDTGTNQPQHF
TGTGCCAGTAGTATAGACACAGGAACTAATCAGCCCCAGCATTTT
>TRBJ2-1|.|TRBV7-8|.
CASSPKGLVSYNEQFF
TGTGCCAGCAGCCCAAAAGGACTTGTCTCCTACAATGAGCAGTTCTTC
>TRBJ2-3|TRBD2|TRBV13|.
CASSFGGGTDTQYF
TGTGCCAGCAGCTTTGGCGGGGGAACAGATACGCAGTATTTT
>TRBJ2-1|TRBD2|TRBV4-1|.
CASSQDHDSGRISYNEQFF
TGCGCCAGCAGCCAAGACCATGATAGCGGGAGAATTTCCTACAATGAGCAGTTCTTC
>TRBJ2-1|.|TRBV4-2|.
CASSQDGPGSEEQFF
TGTGCCAGCAGCCAAGATGGTCCGGGATCGGAGGAGCAGTTCTTC
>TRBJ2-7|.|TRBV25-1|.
CASSSPYYRGSYEQYF
TGTGCCAGCAGTTCACCCTACTACCGGGGCTCCTACGAGCAGTACTTC
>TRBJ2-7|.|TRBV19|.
CASSRQAQVNEQYF
TGTGCCAGTAGTAGACAGGCCCAGGTGAACGAGCAGTACTTC
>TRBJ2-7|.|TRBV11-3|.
CASSPNTGGDEQYF
TGTGCCAGCAGCCCCAACACGGGTGGAGACGAGCAGTACTTC
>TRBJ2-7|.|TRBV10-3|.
CAISESTGLNEQYF
TGTGCCATCAGTGAGTCAACAGGGCTTAACGAGCAGTACTTC
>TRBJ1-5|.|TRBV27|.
CASSSPPDRPNQPQHF
TGTGCCAGCAGTTCCCCTCCCGACAGGCCGAATCAGCCCCAGCATTTT
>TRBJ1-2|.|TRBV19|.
CASSSQTQGSGYTF
TGTGCCAGTAGCTCTCAGACGCAGGGCTCAGGCTACACCTTC
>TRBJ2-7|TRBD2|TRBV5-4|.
CASSQETSGSYEQYF
TGTGCCAGCAGCCAAGAGACTAGCGGCTCCTACGAGCAGTACTTC
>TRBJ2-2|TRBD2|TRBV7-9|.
CASSLGTSGGTRGTGELFF
TGTGCCAGCAGCTTAGGAACTAGCGGGGGGACCCGAGGGACCGGGGAGCTGTTTTTT
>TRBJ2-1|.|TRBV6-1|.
CASSDEQGSYNEQFF
TGTGCCAGCAGTGACGAGCAGGGCTCCTACAATGAGCAGTTCTTC
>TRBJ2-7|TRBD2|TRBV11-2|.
CASSSNLGLAGEQYF
TGTGCCAGCAGCTCCAACTTGGGACTAGCGGGCGAGCAGTACTTC
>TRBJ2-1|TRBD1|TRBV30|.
CASAPLDRGGEQFF
TGTGCCTCCGCCCCACTGGACAGGGGGGGTGAGCAGTTCTTC